The 24 T cell receptor beta chains listed next were all sequenced from one sample in a study of OX40 agonist ivuxolimab in advanced cancers. The protocol was immunoSEQ multiplex PCR, while the TCRdb copy is restricted to in-frame clones and leaves out a portion. The table shows 55,000 to 60,000 clones, with 80% to 90% occurring only once. The sample here was CD4+ or CD8+ T cells sorted from blood, taken in a trial of the OX40 agonist ivuxolimab. These receptors all stem from an adult with an advanced solid tumor such as melanoma, head and neck, liver or kidney cancer.

The chain links TRBV6-5 to TRBJ1-1; D unresolved. This CDR3 is built from 11 residues. V was shortened by 6 bases and J by 3 bases, with 5 bases between the two germline ends. Germline values: CDR1 MNHEY, CDR2 SVGAGI. The chain's CDR3 is CASSRDTEAFF. The CDR3 coding sequence is TGTGCCAGCAGCCGGGACACTGAAGCTTTCTTT.

The chain has TRBV5-4 and TRBJ2-1, with 12 nucleotides matching TRBD1. CDR3 length: 15 residues. Germline CDR1 is SGHNT and CDR2 is YYREEE (reference sequence). J gave up 7 bases and V 0 bases, and 2 bases lay outside the gene matches. CDR3 coding DNA: TGTGCCAGCAGCTTGGGGGACAGGGGGCGGAATGAGCAGTTCTTC. Protein product: CASSLGDRGRNEQFF. Complete variable domain (other parts from reference TRBV5-4 and TRBJ2-1): ETGVTQSPTHLIKTRGQQVTLRCSSQSGHNTVSWYQQALGQGPQFIFQYYREEENGRGNFPPRFSGLQFPNYSSELNVNALELDDSALYLCASSLGDRGRNEQFFGPGTRLTVL.

The sample holds one count of this clone. The chain uses TRBV5-8 and TRBJ1-5; D unclear. Germline V gene data show CDR1 as SGHTS and CDR2 as YDEGEE. CDR3 length: 14 amino acids. V lost 0 bases and J 2 bases, leaving 6 bases between the germline ends. The CDR3 nucleotides are TGTGCCAGCAGCTTGGGCCCGGGCAATCAGCCCCAGCATTTT. Residues: CASSLGPGNQPQHF.

The chain uses TRBV19 and TRBJ2-7; the match to TRBD1 covers 8 bases. V gave up 5 bases and J gave up 6 bases; unmatched junction bases: 6. The CDR3 is made up of 13 amino acids. Germline V gene lookup returns CDR1 LNHDA and CDR2 SQIVND (reference sequence). This chain's CDR3 is CASSGQGLAEQYF. CDR3 in DNA: TGTGCCAGTAGTGGACAGGGACTCGCCGAGCAGTACTTC. The complete variable domain, with remaining parts taken from reference TRBV19 and TRBJ2-7, reads DGGITQSPKYLFRKEGQNVTLSCEQNLNHDAMYWYRQDPGQGLRLIYYSQIVNDFQKGDIAEGYSVSREKKESFPLTVTSAQKNPTAFYLCASSGQGLAEQYFGPGTRLTVT.

The chain couples TRBV2 to TRBJ2-2; tentative D call: TRBD1 (7 bases). Per the germline V gene, CDR1 is SNHLY and CDR2 is FYNNEI. Deletions cut 7 bases from V and 7 bases from J, with 16 bases between. CDR3 length: 14 amino acids. In DNA form, the CDR3 reads TGTGCCAGCACTGGGTGGAGGGGGCTCGGGGAGCTGTTTTTT. Translation gives CASTGWRGLGELFF.

The rearrangement uses TRBV14 and TRBJ2-1; unclear D gene. V was clipped by 0 bases and J by 7 bases, with 22 bases between them. The CDR3 is 18 residues long. Germline CDR1 and CDR2: SGHDN and FVKESK. CDR3: CASSQDQIEPLGQNEQFF. The DNA of the CDR3 is TGTGCCAGCAGCCAAGATCAGATCGAGCCCCTGGGCCAAAATGAGCAGTTCTTC.

The chain recombines TRBV5-1 with TRBJ2-2; D is ambiguous. Trimming pared 4 bases from V and 2 bases from J, leaving 9 bases between. The CDR3 covers 14 residues. CDR1 and CDR2 (germline): SGHRS, YFSETQ. CDR3 bases: TGCGCCAGCAGCCCGAACCCTAACACCGGGGAGCTGTTTTTT. The encoded protein is CASSPNPNTGELFF.

The J gene is TRBJ1-5, the V gene TRBV10-3, with 7 nucleotides matching TRBD1. The CDR3 loop spans 14 amino acids. After removal of 4 bases from V and 4 bases from J, the junction contained 4 bases not matched to a gene. The V gene's germline CDR1 is ENHRY and CDR2 SYGVKD. CDR3 region: CAISAQGINQPQHF. The DNA for the CDR3 is TGTGCCATCAGTGCACAGGGGATTAATCAGCCCCAGCATTTT.

This clone has more than one count but fewer than ten. This chain connects TRBV2 to TRBJ1-5; unclear D gene. Germline V gene data show CDR1 as SNHLY and CDR2 as FYNNEI. The CDR3 runs to 14 residues. Trimming stripped 4 bases from V and 11 bases from J, with 18 bases between. This CDR3 is CASSGEAVGGAQHF. As DNA, the CDR3 is TGTGCCAGCAGTGGGGAGGCCGTCGGTGGGGCCCAGCATTTT.

The chain joins TRBV5-6 to TRBJ1-2, with D hard to call. The CDR3 consists of 12 residues. V was clipped by 6 bases and J by 4 bases, with 10 bases between them. Germline CDR1 reads SGHDT; CDR2 reads YYEEEE. The DNA of the CDR3 is TGTGCCAGCACAACGGGCTCCTATGGCTACACCTTC. This sequence encodes CASTTGSYGYTF. Full variable domain (remainder filled in from reference TRBV5-6 and TRBJ1-2): DAGVTQSPTHLIKTRGQQVTLRCSPKSGHDTVSWYQQALGQGPQFIFQYYEEEERQRGNFPDRFSGHQFPNYSSELNVNALLLGDSALYLCASTTGSYGYTFGSGTRLTVV.

This sequence joins TRBV19 and TRBJ2-7; 10 bases are shared with TRBD1. Trimming removed 4 bases from V and 3 bases from J; junction bases left unmatched: 6. The CDR3 is made up of 15 amino acids. In germline, CDR1 is LNHDA, CDR2 SQIVND (reference sequence). CDR3 DNA sequence: TGTGCCAGTAGTACCGGGACAGGGGTTGGCTACGAGCAGTACTTC. Protein: CASSTGTGVGYEQYF.

The chain carries TRBV6-1 and TRBJ1-1, with D maybe TRBD1 (6 bases). The germline gives CDR1 MNHNS, CDR2 SASEGT. This CDR3 is built from 14 residues. Trimming removed 4 bases from V and 3 bases from J, with 12 bases in between. The CDR3 DNA follows: TGTGCCAGCAGTGTCACAGGGTGGGACACTGAAGCTTTCTTT. Residues: CASSVTGWDTEAFF.

The chain employs TRBV6-1 and TRBJ2-7; D uncertain. The CDR3 extends over 14 amino acids. The V end was cut by 2 bases, the J end by 0 bases, with 8 bases between. Looked up from germline, CDR1 is MNHNS and CDR2 is SASEGT. The CDR3 sequence: CASSEQLSSYEQYF. The CDR3 bases are TGTGCCAGCAGTGAACAGTTGAGCTCCTACGAGCAGTACTTC.

V gene TRBV29-1 combines with J gene TRBJ1-2; unclear D gene. Germline-derived CDR1 and CDR2 are SQVTM and ANQGSEA. The CDR3 is 13 amino acids. The V gene lost 1 base and the J gene lost 3 bases, with 9 bases spanning the gap. This CDR3 reads CSVEGAPYYGYTF. For the CDR3, the DNA is TGCAGCGTTGAAGGAGCCCCGTACTATGGCTACACCTTC.

V and J are TRBV7-2 and TRBJ2-1, with D perhaps given as TRBD1 or TRBD2 (5 bases each). The CDR3 runs to 15 residues. The germline V gene encodes CDR1 SGHTA and CDR2 FQGNSA. The V and J ends lost 0 bases and 2 bases respectively, with 8 bases between them. The CDR3 nucleotides read TGTGCCAGCAGCTTAGCGGGGGTAGCCTACAATGAGCAGTTCTTC. This encodes CASSLAGVAYNEQFF.

This chain connects TRBV5-6 to TRBJ2-3; 8 bases line up with TRBD2. This CDR3 comprises 16 residues. Per the germline V gene, CDR1 is SGHDT and CDR2 is YYEEEE. The trim removed 3 bases at V and 3 bases at J, leaving 9 bases unmatched. In nucleotides, the CDR3 is TGTGCCAGCAGCTCTACCGGGACTAGTAGGACAGATACGCAGTATTTT. Protein product: CASSSTGTSRTDTQYF. Using reference TRBV5-6 and TRBJ2-3 for the parts outside the CDR3, the full variable domain is DAGVTQSPTHLIKTRGQQVTLRCSPKSGHDTVSWYQQALGQGPQFIFQYYEEEERQRGNFPDRFSGHQFPNYSSELNVNALLLGDSALYLCASSSTGTSRTDTQYFGPGTRLTVL.

The chain combines TRBV13 with TRBJ2-6; 12 bases fit TRBD2. V gave up 5 bases and J gave up 2 bases; unmatched junction bases: 7. Per germline, CDR1 PRHDT and CDR2 FYEKMQ (reference sequence). The CDR3 sequence is 18 residues long. The CDR3 is CASSDPSGGAPGANVLTF. CDR3 sequence (DNA): TGTGCCAGCAGCGACCCTAGCGGGGGGGCCCCTGGGGCCAACGTCCTGACTTTC.

CDR3 DNA sequence: TGCGCCAGCAGCCTTGCGTCGACAGGGTACACTGAAGCTTTCTTT. Translated, it gives CASSLASTGYTEAFF. The chain uses TRBV5-1 and TRBJ1-1; 7 bases are a match to TRBD1. Unmatched junction bases numbered 9, after V lost 4 bases and J lost 3 bases. CDR3 length: 15 amino acids. Germline CDR1 and CDR2: SGHRS and YFSETQ.

The V and J genes are TRBV9 and TRBJ2-1; TRBD2 is a possible D gene (6 bases). The CDR3 runs to 16 residues. V lost 2 bases and J 3 bases, leaving 15 bases between the germline ends. The germline gives CDR1 SGDLS, CDR2 YYNGEE. CDR3 in amino acids: CASSVGTLGLYNEQFF. The CDR3 coding sequence is TGTGCCAGCAGCGTGGGGACTCTAGGGCTCTACAATGAGCAGTTCTTC.

The chain employs TRBV10-3 and TRBJ2-3; D possibly matches TRBD1 or TRBD2 (5 bases each). CDR1 ENHRY and CDR2 SYGVKD come from the germline V gene. The CDR3 spans 14 residues. Trimming stripped 7 bases from V and 3 bases from J, with 14 bases between. The CDR3 coding sequence is TGTGCCATCATAAGGGGACCGGGTACAGATACGCAGTATTTT. Translating it yields CAIIRGPGTDTQYF.

The rearrangement uses TRBV5-4 and TRBJ1-2; TRBD1 matches at 7 bases. Germline trimming cut 4 bases from V and 6 bases from J; bases unmatched to any gene: 6. The CDR3 has 13 residues. Germline V CDR1 and CDR2: SGHNT, YYREEE (reference sequence). The CDR3 region is CASSPTGSDGYTF. The CDR3, as DNA: TGTGCCAGCAGCCCGACAGGGTCTGATGGCTACACCTTC.

J is TRBJ2-7 and V is TRBV19; 11 bases fit TRBD1. V lost 4 bases to trimming and J lost 6 bases; unmatched junction nucleotides: 8. Germline assignment: CDR1 LNHDA and CDR2 SQIVND (reference sequence). The CDR3 contains 15 residues. CDR3 region: CASSTLRDRGGEQYF. CDR3 nucleotides: TGTGCCAGTAGTACCCTCCGGGACAGGGGGGGCGAGCAGTACTTC.

The chain has TRBV7-9 and TRBJ2-7; D may correspond to TRBD1 or TRBD2 (5 bases each). The CDR3 totals 14 residues. Germline V gives CDR1 SEHNR, CDR2 FQNEAQ (reference sequence). V lost 2 bases, J lost 5 bases, and 13 bases lay in between. The CDR3 sequence is CASSLFKGDDEQYF. CDR3 DNA sequence: TGTGCCAGCAGCTTATTCAAAGGGGACGACGAGCAGTACTTC.

This clone occurred once. CDR3 region: CASGPRTDTQYF. In DNA, the CDR3 is TGTGCTAGTGGCCCGAGGACAGATACGCAGTATTTT. V and J are TRBV12-5 and TRBJ2-3; no firm D call. V was trimmed by 6 bases and J by 3 bases, leaving 7 bases between them. The CDR3 is 12 residues long. Germline CDR1 LGHNT, CDR2 FRNRAP. The variable domain in full, completed from reference TRBV12-5 and TRBJ2-3, reads DARVTQTPRHKVTEMGQEVTMRCQPILGHNTVFWYRQTMMQGLELLAYFRNRAPLDDSGMPKDRFSAEMPDATLATLKIQPSEPRDSAVYFCASGPRTDTQYFGPGTRLTVL.